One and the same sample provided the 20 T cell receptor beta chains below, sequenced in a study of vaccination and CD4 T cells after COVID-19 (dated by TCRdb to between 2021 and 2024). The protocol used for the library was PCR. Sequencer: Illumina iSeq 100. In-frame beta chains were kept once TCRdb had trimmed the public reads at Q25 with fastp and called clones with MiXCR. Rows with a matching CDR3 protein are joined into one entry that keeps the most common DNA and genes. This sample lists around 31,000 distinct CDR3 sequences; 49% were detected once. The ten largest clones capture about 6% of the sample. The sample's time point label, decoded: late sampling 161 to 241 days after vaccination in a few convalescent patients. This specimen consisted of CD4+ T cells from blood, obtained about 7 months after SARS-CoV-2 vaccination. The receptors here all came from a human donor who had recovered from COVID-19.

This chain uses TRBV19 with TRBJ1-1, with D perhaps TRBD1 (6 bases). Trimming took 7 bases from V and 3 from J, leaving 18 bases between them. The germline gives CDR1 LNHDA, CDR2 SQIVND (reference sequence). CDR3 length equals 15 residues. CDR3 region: CASIAPGRGDTEAFF. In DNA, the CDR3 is TGTGCCAGTATCGCGCCGGGAAGGGGGGACACTGAAGCTTTCTTT.

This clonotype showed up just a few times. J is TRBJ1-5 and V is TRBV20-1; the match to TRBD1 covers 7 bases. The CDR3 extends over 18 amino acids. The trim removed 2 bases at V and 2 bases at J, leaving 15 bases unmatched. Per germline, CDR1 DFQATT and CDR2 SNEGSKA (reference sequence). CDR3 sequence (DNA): TGCAGTGCTAGAAGGTCGCTTATAGTTGGACAGGGCAATCAGCCCCAGCATTTT. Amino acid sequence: CSARRSLIVGQGNQPQHF.

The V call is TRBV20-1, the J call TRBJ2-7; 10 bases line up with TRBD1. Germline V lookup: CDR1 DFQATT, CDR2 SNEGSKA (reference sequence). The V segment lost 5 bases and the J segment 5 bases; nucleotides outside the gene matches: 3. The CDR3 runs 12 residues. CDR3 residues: CSAGDRGHEQYF. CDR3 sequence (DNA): TGCAGTGCTGGGGACAGGGGTCACGAGCAGTACTTC.

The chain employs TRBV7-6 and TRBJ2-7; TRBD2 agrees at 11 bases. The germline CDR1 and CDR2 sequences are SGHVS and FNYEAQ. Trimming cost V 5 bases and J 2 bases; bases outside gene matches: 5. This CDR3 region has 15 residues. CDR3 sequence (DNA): TGTGCCAGCAGCCCGGGACTAGCGGCCCCCTACGAGCAGTACTTC. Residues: CASSPGLAAPYEQYF.

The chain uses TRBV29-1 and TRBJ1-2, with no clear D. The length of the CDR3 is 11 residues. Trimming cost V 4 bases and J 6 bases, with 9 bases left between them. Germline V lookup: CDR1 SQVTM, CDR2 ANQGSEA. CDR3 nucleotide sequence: TGCAGCGTTGTCGCCACCGATGGCTACACCTTC. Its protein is CSVVATDGYTF.

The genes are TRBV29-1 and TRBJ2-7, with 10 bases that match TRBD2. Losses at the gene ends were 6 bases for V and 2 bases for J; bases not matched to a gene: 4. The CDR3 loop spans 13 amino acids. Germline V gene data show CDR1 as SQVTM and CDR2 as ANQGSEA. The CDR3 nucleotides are TGCAGCGTGAGGACTAGCGGAGCCTACGAGCAGTACTTC. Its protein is CSVRTSGAYEQYF.

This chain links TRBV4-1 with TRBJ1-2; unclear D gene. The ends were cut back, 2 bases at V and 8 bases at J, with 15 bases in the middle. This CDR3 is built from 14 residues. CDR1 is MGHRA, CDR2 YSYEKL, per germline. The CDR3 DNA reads TGCGCCAGCAGCCAAATAGGGAGTCGGCGGGGCTACACCTTC. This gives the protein CASSQIGSRRGYTF.

The CDR3 here is CASTLGISAEHTEAFF. DNA for the CDR3: TGTGCCAGCACTTTGGGTATTTCTGCAGAACACACTGAAGCTTTCTTT. V gene TRBV25-1 combines with J gene TRBJ1-1; D call uncertain. Between the trimmed V and J ends, which lost 7 bases and 3 bases, there was a span of 21 bases. The CDR3 runs to 16 residues. In germline, CDR1 is MGHDK, CDR2 SYGVNS. Full variable domain (rest looked up from reference TRBV25-1 and TRBJ1-1): EADIYQTPRYLVIGTGKKITLECSQTMGHDKMYWYQQDPGMELHLIHYSYGVNSTEKGDLSSESTVSRIRTEHFPLTLESARPSHTSQYLCASTLGISAEHTEAFFGQGTRLTVV.

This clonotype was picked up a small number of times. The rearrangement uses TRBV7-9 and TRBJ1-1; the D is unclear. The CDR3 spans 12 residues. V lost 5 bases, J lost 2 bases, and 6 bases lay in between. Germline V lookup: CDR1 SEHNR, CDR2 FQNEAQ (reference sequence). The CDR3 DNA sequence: TGTGCCAGCAGCCACCAAAACACTGAAGCTTTCTTT. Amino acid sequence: CASSHQNTEAFF.

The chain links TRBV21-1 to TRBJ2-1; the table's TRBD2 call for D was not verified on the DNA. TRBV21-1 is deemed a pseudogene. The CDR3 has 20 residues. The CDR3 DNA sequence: TGTGCCAGCAGCAATGATGGTGGTCTAGCGGGTAGAAGCTCCTACAATGAGCAGTTCTTC. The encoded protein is CASSNDGGLAGRSSYNEQFF.

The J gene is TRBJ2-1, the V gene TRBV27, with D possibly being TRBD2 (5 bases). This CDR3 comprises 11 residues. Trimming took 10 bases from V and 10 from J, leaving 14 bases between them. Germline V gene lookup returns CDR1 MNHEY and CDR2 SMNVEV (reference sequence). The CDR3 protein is CATNSRVEQFF. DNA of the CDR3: TGTGCCACCAATTCGAGGGTCGAGCAGTTCTTC.

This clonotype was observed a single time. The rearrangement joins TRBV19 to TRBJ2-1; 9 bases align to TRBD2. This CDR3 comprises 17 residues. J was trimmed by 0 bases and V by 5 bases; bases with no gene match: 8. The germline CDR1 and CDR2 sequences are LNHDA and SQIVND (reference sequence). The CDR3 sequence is CASSPLAGSPSYNEQFF. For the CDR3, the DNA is TGTGCCAGTAGTCCACTAGCGGGTTCCCCCTCCTACAATGAGCAGTTCTTC.

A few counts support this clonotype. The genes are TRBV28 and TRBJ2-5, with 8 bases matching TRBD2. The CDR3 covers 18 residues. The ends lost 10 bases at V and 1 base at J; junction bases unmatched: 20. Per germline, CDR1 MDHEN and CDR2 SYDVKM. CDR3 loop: CATLLWGKGSGTQETQYF. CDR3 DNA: TGTGCCACCCTTCTGTGGGGGAAGGGTAGCGGGACCCAAGAGACCCAGTACTTC.

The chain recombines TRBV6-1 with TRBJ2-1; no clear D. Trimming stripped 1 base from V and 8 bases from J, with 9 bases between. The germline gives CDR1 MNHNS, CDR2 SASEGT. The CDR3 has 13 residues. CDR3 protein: CASSEGLGDEQFF. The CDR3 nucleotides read TGTGCCAGCAGTGAAGGTCTAGGAGATGAGCAGTTCTTC.

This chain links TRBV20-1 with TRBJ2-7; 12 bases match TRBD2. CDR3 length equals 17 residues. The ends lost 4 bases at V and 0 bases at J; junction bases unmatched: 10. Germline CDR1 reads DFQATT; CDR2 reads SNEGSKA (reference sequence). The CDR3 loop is CSAIGTSGQTSSYEQYF. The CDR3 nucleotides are TGCAGTGCTATAGGGACTAGCGGGCAGACAAGCTCCTACGAGCAGTACTTC.

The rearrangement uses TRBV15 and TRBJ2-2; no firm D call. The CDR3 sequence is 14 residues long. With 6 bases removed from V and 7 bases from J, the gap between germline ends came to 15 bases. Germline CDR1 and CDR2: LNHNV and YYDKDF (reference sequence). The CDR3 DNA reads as TGTGCCACCAGTGACGCCGCAGGTATCGGGGAGCTGTTTTTT. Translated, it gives CATSDAAGIGELFF.

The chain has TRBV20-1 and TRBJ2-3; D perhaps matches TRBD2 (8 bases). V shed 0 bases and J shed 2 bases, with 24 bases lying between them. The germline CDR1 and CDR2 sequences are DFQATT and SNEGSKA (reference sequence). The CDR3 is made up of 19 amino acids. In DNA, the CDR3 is TGCAGTGCTAGAGATCGGGGGGGAACAGGGGCAAAACACACAGATACGCAGTATTTT. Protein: CSARDRGGTGAKHTDTQYF.

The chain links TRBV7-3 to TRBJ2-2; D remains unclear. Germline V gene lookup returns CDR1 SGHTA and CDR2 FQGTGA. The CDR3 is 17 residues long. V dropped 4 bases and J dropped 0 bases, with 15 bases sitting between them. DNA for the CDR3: TGTGCCAGCAGCTCAAGTCGATCGACTGCGAACACCGGGGAGCTGTTTTTT. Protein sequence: CASSSSRSTANTGELFF.

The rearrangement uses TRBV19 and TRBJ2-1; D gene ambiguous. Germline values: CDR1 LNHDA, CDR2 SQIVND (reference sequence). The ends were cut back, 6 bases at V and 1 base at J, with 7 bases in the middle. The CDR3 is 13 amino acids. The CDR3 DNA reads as TGTGCCAGTAGGGGCAGGTCCTACAATGAGCAGTTCTTC. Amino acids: CASRGRSYNEQFF.

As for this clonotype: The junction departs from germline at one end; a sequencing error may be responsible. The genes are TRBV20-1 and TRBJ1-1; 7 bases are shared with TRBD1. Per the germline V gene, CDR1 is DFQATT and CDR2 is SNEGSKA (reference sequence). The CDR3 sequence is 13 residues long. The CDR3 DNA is TGCAGTGCAAGACAGGGTTTGAAGACTGAAGCTTTCTTT. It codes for CSARQGLKTEAFF.